One and the same sample provided the 29 T cell receptor beta chains below, sequenced in a study of Graves' ophthalmopathy and Graves' hyperthyroidism. RNA transcripts were the source from which TCR beta CDR3 regions were amplified. After a first-round RT-PCR with HTBI primers, a second-round multiplex PCR was run. TCRdb reanalysed the multiplex PCR reads using MiXCR and keeps one entry per CDR3 protein. The data hold about 480,000 distinct CDR3 sequences, with approximately 15% observed a single time. The sample was blood. Receptors were obtained from a woman aged 30 to 39 with Graves' ophthalmopathy.

This clonotype has just a few counts. The gene calls are TRBV14 and TRBJ2-7, with D possibly being TRBD2 (7 bases). Germline V gives CDR1 SGHDN, CDR2 FVKESK. CDR3 length: 15 amino acids. Trimming stripped 2 bases from V and 0 bases from J, with 11 bases between. CDR3 coding DNA: TGTGCCAGCAGCCAATTTGGGGGGGCCTCCTACGAGCAGTACTTC. Its protein is CASSQFGGASYEQYF. Filled out from reference TRBV14 and TRBJ2-7, the complete variable domain reads EAGVTQFPSHSVIEKGQTVTLRCDPISGHDNLYWYRRVMGKEIKFLLHFVKESKQDESGMPNNRFLAERTGGTYSTLKVQPAELEDSGVYFCASSQFGGASYEQYFGPGTRLTVT.

This clonotype has at least ten counts. The chain links TRBV28 to TRBJ1-3, with 7 positions matching TRBD1. Trimming at V came to 5 bases and at J to 0 bases, leaving 10 bases not matched to a gene. Germline V CDR1 and CDR2: MDHEN, SYDVKM. The CDR3 extends over 17 amino acids. This CDR3 reads CASSLATGISSGNTIYF. In nucleotides, the CDR3 is TGTGCCAGCAGTCTTGCGACAGGGATAAGCTCTGGAAACACCATATATTTT.

This clonotype has ten or more counts. The rearrangement uses TRBV12-3 or TRBV12-4 and TRBJ1-1, with a possible D match to TRBD1 (5 bases). With 5 bases removed from V and 1 base from J, the gap between germline ends came to 14 bases. This CDR3 spans 15 amino acids. The CDR3 sequence is CASSALRVTNTEAFF. As DNA, the CDR3 is TGTGCCAGCAGTGCCCTCAGGGTGACGAACACTGAAGCTTTCTTT.

This clonotype was observed a few times. The chain recombines TRBV3-1 with TRBJ1-1; tentative D call: TRBD1 (6 bases). Germline V gene lookup returns CDR1 LGHDT and CDR2 YNNKEL (reference sequence). The CDR3 consists of 14 residues. V shed 7 bases and J shed 7 bases, with 19 bases lying between them. For the CDR3, the DNA is TGTGCCAGCACCAGGGTGTGGGGGGCTGGTGAAGCTTTCTTT. Amino acid sequence: CASTRVWGAGEAFF.

The chain carries TRBV6-2 or TRBV6-3 and TRBJ2-5; perhaps TRBD2 as D (5 bases). Trimming cost V 2 bases and J 5 bases, with 12 bases left between them. The CDR3 has 14 residues. CDR1 is MNHEY, CDR2 SVGEGT, per germline. In DNA form, the CDR3 reads TGTGCCAGCAGTTACACCTTATCGGGGGAGACCCAGTACTTC. Translating it yields CASSYTLSGETQYF.

The V and J genes are TRBV28 and TRBJ2-7; D is possibly TRBD1 or TRBD2 (5 bases each). The V gene lost 6 bases and the J gene lost 2 bases, with 17 bases spanning the gap. Germline CDR1 is MDHEN and CDR2 is SYDVKM. The CDR3 runs to 15 residues. The CDR3 DNA reads as TGTGCCAGCAGAGCCGGGACGGGTGGGACCTACGAGCAGTACTTC. Its translation is CASRAGTGGTYEQYF.

This clonotype was recorded many times. V usage is TRBV6-1 and J usage is TRBJ2-1; D could derive from TRBD1 or TRBD2 (5 bases each). The germline CDR1 and CDR2 sequences are MNHNS and SASEGT. V gave up 1 base and J gave up 4 bases, with 11 bases separating them. This CDR3 has 15 residues. CDR3 residues: CASSEEGPVYNEQFF. Written as DNA, the CDR3 is TGTGCCAGCAGTGAAGAGGGACCCGTATACAATGAGCAGTTCTTC.

This clonotype was recorded many times. The chain has TRBV6-2 or TRBV6-3 and TRBJ1-4; D uncertain. CDR1 is MNHEY and CDR2 is SVGEGT in the germline V gene. V was pared by 6 bases and J by 0 bases, with 23 bases between. The CDR3 sequence is 19 residues long. The CDR3 nucleotides are TGTGCCAGCAGCCCATTTACCGTTGGAATTCATGCAACTAATGAAAAACTGTTTTTT. Encoded protein: CASSPFTVGIHATNEKLFF.

This clonotype was counted many times. The chain links TRBV19 to TRBJ1-1, with a possible D match to TRBD1 (5 bases). The CDR3 contains 12 residues. Germline V gene lookup returns CDR1 LNHDA and CDR2 SQIVND (reference sequence). V lost 3 bases and J lost 8, with 10 bases in between. CDR3 in DNA: TGTGCCAGTAGTATGAGAACAGGAGAAGCTTTCTTT. It codes for CASSMRTGEAFF. The whole variable domain, remainder taken from reference TRBV19 and TRBJ1-1, is DGGITQSPKYLFRKEGQNVTLSCEQNLNHDAMYWYRQDPGQGLRLIYYSQIVNDFQKGDIAEGYSVSREKKESFPLTVTSAQKNPTAFYLCASSMRTGEAFFGQGTRLTVV.

There are many counts of this clonotype. The gene calls are TRBV13 and TRBJ2-5, with a tentative D call TRBD2 (5 bases). The V end was cut by 5 bases, the J end by 2 bases, with 9 bases between. The germline V gene has CDR1 PRHDT and CDR2 FYEKMQ (reference sequence). This CDR3 is built from 13 residues. This chain's CDR3 is CASSTGSQETQYF. CDR3 DNA sequence: TGTGCCAGCAGCACGGGATCTCAAGAGACCCAGTACTTC. The full variable domain, with the rest looked up from reference TRBV13 and TRBJ2-5, is AAGVIQSPRHLIKEKRETATLKCYPIPRHDTVYWYQQGPGQDPQFLISFYEKMQSDKGSIPDRFSAQQFSDYHSELNMSSLELGDSALYFCASSTGSQETQYFGPGTRLLVL.

The chain has TRBV19 and TRBJ2-2; TRBD2 agrees at 7 bases. J lost 4 bases, V lost 7 bases, and 3 bases had no gene match. The CDR3 totals 13 residues. Germline lookup yields CDR1 LNHDA and CDR2 SQIVND (reference sequence). The DNA for the CDR3 is TGTGCCAGTACCGGGAGGAGCACCGGGGAGCTGTTTTTT. Translated, it gives CASTGRSTGELFF. Complete variable domain (other parts from reference TRBV19 and TRBJ2-2): DGGITQSPKYLFRKEGQNVTLSCEQNLNHDAMYWYRQDPGQGLRLIYYSQIVNDFQKGDIAEGYSVSREKKESFPLTVTSAQKNPTAFYLCASTGRSTGELFFGEGSRLTVL.

This clonotype was found a few times. The V call is TRBV6-1, the J call TRBJ1-4; a weak D match, TRBD1 (5 bases). The CDR3 consists of 12 residues. Trimming pared 6 bases from V and 8 bases from J, leaving 10 bases between. Germline loops: CDR1 MNHNS, CDR2 SASEGT. The CDR3: CASRGTPEKLFF. CDR3 sequence (DNA): TGTGCCAGCAGAGGGACGCCGGAAAAACTGTTTTTT.

There are many counts of this clonotype. The rearrangement joins TRBV18 to TRBJ1-1, with D possibly TRBD1 on 6 matching bases. The germline V gene encodes CDR1 KGHSH and CDR2 LQKENI. Between the trimmed V and J ends, which lost 5 bases and 5 bases, there was a span of 21 bases. The CDR3 is 16 amino acids. CDR3 sequence (DNA): TGTGCCAGCTCAACAGACAACAGGGCAAGGAGGACTGAAGCTTTCTTT. Its protein is CASSTDNRARRTEAFF.

This clonotype was detected many times. The chain carries TRBV6-1 and TRBJ1-2; weak D call: TRBD1 (6 bases). Germline lookup yields CDR1 MNHNS and CDR2 SASEGT. The CDR3 loop spans 16 amino acids. The V gene lost 5 bases and the J gene lost 4 bases, with 20 bases spanning the gap. The CDR3 region has the DNA TGTGCCAGCAGTCGAGGACAGCACGGGGATTCCTATGGCTACACCTTC. Amino acid sequence: CASSRGQHGDSYGYTF.

V gene TRBV6-2 or TRBV6-3 combines with J gene TRBJ2-7; TRBD2 matches at 13 bases. CDR3 length: 18 residues. Germline V gene data show CDR1 as MNHEY and CDR2 as SVGEGT. V dropped 6 bases and J dropped 0; count of bases not matched to a gene: 11. CDR3 DNA sequence: TGTGCCAGCAGCGCCGTCGGGACTAGCGGGGTTACCTCCTACGAGCAGTACTTC. Translation: CASSAVGTSGVTSYEQYF.

This clonotype was counted only a few times. CDR3 in amino acids: CASLAGVGGSGELFF. CDR3 nucleotides: TGTGCCAGCCTGGCCGGCGTTGGGGGGTCCGGGGAGCTGTTTTTT. The V and J genes are TRBV6-1 and TRBJ2-2; possible D gene TRBD2, 6 bases. V lost 8 bases to trimming and J lost 6 bases, with 19 bases between them. CDR3 size: 15 residues. The V gene's germline CDR1 is MNHNS and CDR2 SASEGT.

This clonotype has at least ten counts. This chain connects TRBV19 to TRBJ1-2, with TRBD1 as a possible D gene (6 bases). Germline-derived CDR1 and CDR2 are LNHDA and SQIVND (reference sequence). This CDR3 is 12 amino acids long. V lost 10 bases to trimming and J lost 8 bases, with 17 bases between them. The CDR3 sequence is CATGTGGQGYTF. The CDR3 DNA reads TGTGCCACCGGGACCGGGGGGCAAGGCTACACCTTC.

This chain joins TRBV6-1 and TRBJ2-7; D gene unclear. V was pared by 2 bases and J by 2 bases, with 10 bases between. CDR1 is MNHNS and CDR2 is SASEGT in the germline V gene. The CDR3 is made up of 14 amino acids. The CDR3 reads CASSEQGGTYEQYF. In nucleotides, the CDR3 is TGTGCCAGCAGTGAACAAGGCGGTACCTACGAGCAGTACTTC.

The chain is built from TRBV6-1 and TRBJ1-5, with 9 bases lining up with TRBD1. J lost 0 bases, V lost 6 bases, and 6 bases had no gene match. Germline V gene sequence: CDR1 MNHNS, CDR2 SASEGT. CDR3 size: 16 residues. The CDR3, as DNA: TGTGCCAGCAGAGGGGACAGGGCTTATAGCAATCAGCCCCAGCATTTT. Translation: CASRGDRAYSNQPQHF.

The sample holds many counts of this clonotype. The chain couples TRBV11-2 to TRBJ1-3, with no clear D. The CDR3 is 15 amino acids. Germline V CDR1 and CDR2: SGHAT, FQNNGV. V was shortened by 4 bases and J by 0 bases, with 10 bases between the two germline ends. This CDR3 reads CASSSHLLSGNTIYF. DNA for the CDR3: TGTGCCAGCAGCTCCCACCTTCTCTCTGGAAACACCATATATTTT.

This clonotype was recorded at least ten times. J is TRBJ1-5 and V is TRBV2; the D gene is possibly TRBD1 (5 bases). CDR1 is SNHLY and CDR2 is FYNNEI in the germline V gene. CDR3 length: 14 amino acids. Trimming removed 6 bases from V and 6 bases from J, with 15 bases in between. The CDR3 here is CASSKQEVGQPQHF. In DNA, the CDR3 is TGTGCCAGCAGCAAACAGGAGGTTGGTCAGCCCCAGCATTTT. Full variable domain (outside the CDR3, taken from reference TRBV2 and TRBJ1-5): EPEVTQTPSHQVTQMGQEVILRCVPISNHLYFYWYRQILGQKVEFLVSFYNNEISEKSEIFDDQFSVERPDGSNFTLKIRSTKLEDSAMYFCASSKQEVGQPQHFGDGTRLSIL.

This clonotype was detected many times. This chain uses TRBV28 with TRBJ1-1; D not certain. The germline V and J ends were trimmed by 3 bases and 10 bases, with 9 bases remaining between them. The CDR3 loop spans 11 amino acids. The germline V gene has CDR1 MDHEN and CDR2 SYDVKM. CDR3 amino acids: CASSFRASAFF. For the CDR3, the DNA is TGTGCCAGCAGTTTTAGGGCATCAGCTTTCTTT.

This clonotype showed up many times. The chain joins TRBV12-3 or TRBV12-4 to TRBJ2-2, with unresolved D. V dropped 1 base and J dropped 1 base, with 4 bases sitting between them. This CDR3 spans 14 amino acids. The CDR3 sequence is CASSLDQNTGELFF. The CDR3 bases are TGTGCCAGCAGTTTAGATCAGAACACCGGGGAGCTGTTTTTT.

This clonotype was seen ten or more times. J is TRBJ1-1 and V is TRBV5-5, with D hard to call. Trimming removed 2 bases from V and 6 bases from J, with 14 bases in between. Germline values: CDR1 SGHKS, CDR2 YYEKEE (reference sequence). This CDR3 has 14 residues. CDR3 sequence: CASSFGWKVSEAFF. The DNA for the CDR3 is TGTGCCAGCAGCTTCGGGTGGAAAGTCTCTGAAGCTTTCTTT.

This clonotype has at least ten counts. This chain uses TRBV6-1 with TRBJ1-1; a weak D match, TRBD1 (5 bases). Trimming cost V 8 bases and J 0 bases, with 10 bases left between them. The CDR3 runs 13 residues. The germline V gene has CDR1 MNHNS and CDR2 SASEGT. Here the CDR3 reads CASGRGVNTEAFF. The CDR3 DNA sequence: TGTGCCAGCGGTCGGGGGGTGAACACTGAAGCTTTCTTT.

The chain couples TRBV5-5 to TRBJ2-4; D is unclear. Trimming shortened V by 4 bases and J by 0 bases, and 14 bases separated the two germline ends. CDR1 is SGHKS, CDR2 YYEKEE, per germline (reference sequence). The CDR3 sequence is 16 residues long. The CDR3 DNA reads TGTGCCAGCAGCCCCCCGTCTGTGTTAGCCAAAAACATTCAGTACTTC. This encodes CASSPPSVLAKNIQYF.

The sample holds many counts of this clonotype. The V call is TRBV20-1, the J call TRBJ1-2; 7 bases are shared with TRBD1. The V gene end was trimmed by 3 bases and the J gene end by 9 bases; junction bases not matched to a gene: 10. CDR1 is DFQATT and CDR2 is SNEGSKA in the germline V gene (reference sequence). This CDR3 region has 13 residues. CDR3 DNA sequence: TGCAGTGCTAGGAGGGACAGTGCTTTTAGCTACACCTTC. Protein sequence: CSARRDSAFSYTF.

This clonotype was observed many times. This rearrangement joins TRBV28 to TRBJ2-7, with D possibly TRBD1 on 6 matching bases. The V and J ends lost 5 bases and 4 bases respectively, with 9 bases between them. The CDR3 is 12 residues long. The germline V gene has CDR1 MDHEN and CDR2 SYDVKM. Here the CDR3 reads CASSGTQYEQYF. CDR3 nucleotides: TGTGCCAGCAGTGGGACACAGTACGAGCAGTACTTC.

This clonotype showed up many times. The CDR3 loop reads CASPGRPNTEAFF. In nucleotides, the CDR3 is TGTGCCAGCCCGGGACGGCCGAACACTGAAGCTTTCTTT. This chain links TRBV13 with TRBJ1-1; TRBD1 is a possible D gene (5 bases). CDR1 and CDR2 (germline): PRHDT, FYEKMQ (reference sequence). Trimming cost V 8 bases and J 1 base, with 11 bases left between them. The CDR3 has 13 amino acids. The full variable domain, its missing parts supplied by reference TRBV13 and TRBJ1-1, is AAGVIQSPRHLIKEKRETATLKCYPIPRHDTVYWYQQGPGQDPQFLISFYEKMQSDKGSIPDRFSAQQFSDYHSELNMSSLELGDSALYFCASPGRPNTEAFFGQGTRLTVV.